This T cell receptor beta chain was found in a study of T cells in Graves' hyperthyroidism and ophthalmopathy (dated by TCRdb to about 2019). At the level of the whole study: Peripheral blood was collected at initial diagnosis, before any treatment. To identify TCR V-J signatures that set the groups apart, the researchers used a discovery cohort of 95 to 100 patients, made up of fewer than 50 with Graves' ophthalmopathy and 55 to 65 with stable Graves' hyperthyroidism. Prospective prediction of ophthalmopathy was tested in an independent validation cohort consisting of about 20 hyperthyroidism patients and approximately 16 patients who later progressed to ophthalmopathy. For training and testing, the 100 or so patients in the discovery cohort were randomly divided in a 7:3 ratio. Thyroid tissue and blood T-cell repertoires from six Graves' hyperthyroidism patients were also compared in the study. After blood sampling, hyperthyroidism patients were treated with methimazole at a starting dose of 30 mg daily, and ophthalmopathy patients were treated with high-dose intravenous methylprednisolone. According to the paper, TCR Vbeta CDR3 sequencing was carried out on about 140 peripheral blood samples, which came from 40 to 45 ophthalmopathy, around 75 hyperthyroidism and about 17 progressor patients.

The CDR1 and CDR2 encoded by the germline V gene are SGHTS and YDEGEE. Germline trimming: 3 bases from V, 6 bases from J; junction bases outside gene matches: 6. Reading from cysteine to phenylalanine, the CDR3 counts 14 amino acids. Left in the record is the CDR3 DNA by itself, 42 bases read in frame from the first base. TCR beta CDR3 regions were amplified from RNA transcripts. For the first round of RT-PCR on the TCR CDR3, the HTBI primer set was used together with the Qiagen OneStep RT-PCR kit. The libraries were constructed in a second round of multiplex PCR and then size-selected and purified. Libraries were sequenced paired-end with 100 bp reads on an Illumina HiSeq2000. In the original analysis: SOAPnuke was used to process the raw data, with reads discarded if the reads contained adapters or uncalled bases, had a mean Phred below 15, or lacked an exact constant-primer or identifier match. COPE v1.2.5 was used to merge high-quality paired reads, and clonotypes were defined as unique nucleotide sequences. MiTCR v1.1 was used to align the clonotypes against IMGT TRBV, TRBD and TRBJ reference segments. Analysis was restricted to V-J combinations with a frequency above 0.0001, which covered about 99% of repertoires. The TCS score was defined as F50 (clonal expansion) divided by E x V (chaos), with BLOSUM62-based TCRdist calculated between CDR3 peptides within each V-J. Welch's t-statistics and random forest reduced 450 to 600 V-J features to roughly 13, which were used in a naive Bayes classifier (R e1071). In TCRdb, the public reads were trimmed at Q25 with fastp and aligned with MiXCR, with productive beta chains retained. A single entry per CDR3 protein holds the most common genes and DNA from its merged rows. The V and J calls were not made by the authors but by TCRdb's processing. The sample table contains about 420,000 distinct CDR3 sequences; only one count was recorded for about 15% of them. The ten largest clones capture roughly 15% of the sample.

Stable Graves' hyperthyroidism was defined as the absence of progression to ophthalmopathy over 18 months of follow-up. Hyperthyroidism patients were aged 18 to 65 years and newly diagnosed, with disease duration of less than 2 months. The study excluded patients with uncontrolled infections, other autoimmune diseases, pregnancy or lactation. Clinical symptoms, serum thyroxine and TRAb, thyroid ultrasound, and orbital computed tomography formed the basis for the diagnoses. PBMCs were isolated from 10 ml of fresh peripheral blood by Ficoll-Paque density gradient centrifugation. Trizol reagent was used to extract total RNA, and RNA quality was then checked on an Agilent 2100 Bioanalyzer. Results the study describes overall, beyond this receptor: Most expanded thyroid clonotypes (frequency above 0.001) were also found in blood, which suggests that blood repertoires may mirror thyroid immune responses. In validation, the model predicted progression to ophthalmopathy a median of about 6 months before onset, with around 70% sensitivity and roughly 72% specificity. A 13 V-J signature model separated ophthalmopathy from stable hyperthyroidism, with nearly 90% sensitivity and just under 84% specificity in cross-validation and 80%/75% in testing. Sample size was not statistically predetermined, and investigators were not blinded to group allocation.

This clonotype was recorded at least ten times. The antigen it recognizes is unknown. No base quality values were provided; no much bigger clone lies one nucleotide off. What was sequenced was blood. Recombination linked TRBV5-8 to TRBJ2-1; TRBD1 agrees with 7 junctional bases. This TCR was recovered from a young woman with Graves' hyperthyroidism. The DNA sequence follows: TGTGCCAGCAGCTCGATTACAGGGGCCAATGAGCAGTTCTTC. The resulting protein is CASSSITGANEQFF.